The clone carrying this TCR beta chain was observed at least ten times. Its antigen remains unidentified. A quantitative 5'-RACE method, one with molecular barcodes, was used to make TCR beta libraries. TCRdb redid the calling of the 5' RACE reads with MiXCR, one entry per CDR3 protein. The sample comprises 200,000 to 250,000 distinct CDR3 sequences, around 11% of which are singletons, and about 6.8% rests with the top ten. This record belongs to a study of CD8 T cells in ankylosing spondylitis. Study-wide results and caveats: Prior literature has documented some motif variants in synovial fluid and blood from reactive arthritis.

This TCR was recovered from a male donor with ankylosing spondylitis or in good health (not recorded which). Sequencing was carried out using blood, either unsorted or a sorted T cell fraction (not recorded which).

The CDR3 region is CASSLTSGEDTQYF. CDR3 in DNA: TGCGCCAGCAGCTTGACTAGCGGGGAAGATACGCAGTATTTT. This chain joins TRBV5-1 and TRBJ2-3; 10 positions match TRBD2. V lost 1 base and J lost 5; bases outside the gene matches: 1. CDR1 SGHRS and CDR2 YFSETQ come from the germline V gene. The CDR3 loop spans 14 amino acids.